The 28 T cell receptor beta chains below come from one sample, sequenced in a study of blood T cell repertoires in COVID-19 (TCRdb year 2020). The method was the immunoSEQ multiplex PCR assay. The immuneACCESS repertoire file appears here via TCRdb, limited to in-frame rearrangements. These files lack a portion of the clones; in checked studies, under half of the deficit traces to unresolved V genes, and the cause of the others is not known. The sample includes roughly 100,000 clones, with about 84% observed a single time. Around 15% of the sample goes to the ten largest clones. Sequenced material: peripheral blood. All receptors come from a woman aged 60-75 years with acute or convalescent COVID-19.

CDR3 nucleotides: TGTGCCAGCAGCTTAGCAACTGGCGGGGGGCCGGTTGAGACCCAGTACTTC. It specifies CASSLATGGGPVETQYF. The rearrangement uses TRBV7-2 and TRBJ2-5, with 8 bases matching TRBD2. J lost 5 bases, V lost 0 bases, and 11 bases had no gene match. From germline, CDR1 is SGHTA and CDR2 FQGNSA. The CDR3 extends over 17 amino acids. The entire variable domain, with the rest obtained from reference TRBV7-2 and TRBJ2-5, is as follows: GAGVSQSPSNKVTEKGKDVELRCDPISGHTALYWYRQSLGQGLEFLIYFQGNSAPDKSGLPSDRFSAERTGGSVSTLTIQRTQQEDSAVYLCASSLATGGGPVETQYFGPGTRLLVL.

V and J are TRBV28 and TRBJ1-6; 10 nucleotides agree with TRBD1. V lost 7 bases to trimming and J lost 8 bases; unmatched junction nucleotides: 8. Germline V CDR1 and CDR2: MDHEN, SYDVKM. This CDR3 is 15 amino acids long. The chain's CDR3 is CASIGQGDWDSPLHF. DNA for the CDR3: TGTGCCAGCATCGGACAGGGGGATTGGGATTCACCCCTCCACTTT. Full variable domain (rest looked up from reference TRBV28 and TRBJ1-6): DVKVTQSSRYLVKRTGEKVFLECVQDMDHENMFWYRQDPGLGLRLIYFSYDVKMKEKGDIPEGYSVSREKKERFSLILESASTNQTSMYLCASIGQGDWDSPLHFGNGTRLTVT.

This clone was seen more than once but under ten times. The rearrangement links TRBV4-2 to TRBJ2-1, with TRBD2 matching over 12 bases. Trimming at V came to 0 bases and at J to 7 bases, leaving 1 base not matched to a gene. The CDR3 loop spans 15 amino acids. CDR1 is LGHNA and CDR2 is YNFKEQ in the germline V gene. As DNA, the CDR3 is TGTGCCAGCAGCCAAGATGGACTAGCGGGAAATGAGCAGTTCTTC. Translated: CASSQDGLAGNEQFF.

This clone has a handful of counts. The rearrangement joins TRBV2 to TRBJ1-2; weak D call: TRBD1 (5 bases). Trimming pared 5 bases from V and 9 bases from J, leaving 25 bases between. CDR3 length: 16 residues. CDR1 and CDR2 (germline): SNHLY, FYNNEI. CDR3 sequence: CASSFPGLPGWNSYTF. The CDR3 DNA is TGTGCCAGCAGTTTCCCGGGACTTCCCGGGTGGAATAGCTACACCTTC.

This clone was picked up a small number of times. The J gene is TRBJ1-1, the V gene TRBV5-1, with a weak D call TRBD1 (5 bases). V shed 1 base and J shed 1 base, with 8 bases lying between them. Per the germline V gene, CDR1 is SGHRS and CDR2 is YFSETQ. This CDR3 comprises 14 residues. Written as DNA, the CDR3 is TGCGCCAGCAGCTTGCAGACAGCGAACACTGAAGCTTTCTTT. Amino acids: CASSLQTANTEAFF.

This chain links TRBV6-6 with TRBJ1-1, with no clear D. Germline CDR1 reads MNHNY; CDR2 reads SVGAGI (reference sequence). The CDR3 is 13 amino acids. V lost 9 bases to trimming and J lost 1 base, with 12 bases between them. CDR3 residues: CASTEVSNTEAFF. Here the CDR3 DNA reads TGTGCCAGTACTGAGGTCTCGAACACTGAAGCTTTCTTT.

The rearrangement uses TRBV5-4 and TRBJ2-2; TRBD1 matches at 10 bases. Trimming removed 3 bases from V and 4 bases from J; junction bases left unmatched: 6. Germline V lookup: CDR1 SGHNT, CDR2 YYREEE (reference sequence). The CDR3 runs 16 residues. Here the CDR3 reads CASSSDRGHITGELFF. The CDR3 DNA follows: TGTGCCAGCAGCTCTGACAGGGGGCATATCACCGGGGAGCTGTTTTTT.

The chain joins TRBV7-2 to TRBJ2-2; TRBD1 agrees at 9 bases. The germline V gene has CDR1 SGHTA and CDR2 FQGNSA. V was clipped by 6 bases and J by 5 bases; unmatched bases: 7. This CDR3 is built from 15 residues. The CDR3, as DNA: TGTGCCAGCAGACGACGGACAGGGGAAACCGGGGAGCTGTTTTTT. Its translation is CASRRRTGETGELFF.

The V and J genes are TRBV19 and TRBJ1-6; D unclear. The V gene's germline CDR1 is LNHDA and CDR2 SQIVND (reference sequence). Trimming cost V 4 bases and J 7 bases, with 8 bases left between them. The CDR3 runs 13 residues. This CDR3 is CASSTYRNSPLHF. The DNA for the CDR3 is TGTGCCAGTAGTACCTACAGAAATTCACCCCTCCACTTT.

This chain uses TRBV27 with TRBJ1-2; 8 positions match TRBD1. CDR1 is MNHEY, CDR2 SMNVEV, per germline (reference sequence). This CDR3 comprises 14 residues. Trimming took 6 bases from V and 4 from J; bases not matched to a gene: 7. CDR3 in DNA: TGTGCCAGCAGGGATCCTGACAGGGGCTATGGCTACACCTTC. The encoded protein is CASRDPDRGYGYTF.

The rearrangement joins TRBV3-1 (or the pseudogene TRBV3-2) to TRBJ1-5, with D maybe TRBD1 (5 bases). The CDR3 length is 13 residues. The V gene's germline CDR1 is LGHDT and CDR2 YNNKEL (reference sequence). The ends were cut back, 1 base at V and 10 bases at J, with 11 bases in the middle. The CDR3 sequence: CASSQVEGRPQHF. The CDR3 nucleotides are TGTGCCAGCAGCCAAGTGGAGGGACGACCCCAGCATTTT.

The sample holds one count of this clone. The V and J genes are TRBV5-1 and TRBJ2-7; maybe TRBD1 (6 bases). Germline values: CDR1 SGHRS, CDR2 YFSETQ. V shed 3 bases and J shed 6 bases, with 19 bases lying between them. CDR3 length: 15 residues. The CDR3 loop is CASSWNKRGGSEQYF. For the CDR3, the DNA is TGCGCCAGCAGCTGGAACAAACGAGGGGGAAGCGAGCAGTACTTC.

V is TRBV18 and J is TRBJ2-4; weak D call: TRBD1 (5 bases). The CDR3 runs to 13 residues. The V gene lost 4 bases and the J gene lost 6 bases, with 10 bases spanning the gap. Germline V lookup: CDR1 KGHSH, CDR2 LQKENI. The CDR3 protein is CASSQQETNIQYF. CDR3 DNA sequence: TGTGCCAGCTCACAACAGGAGACAAACATTCAGTACTTC. Filled out from reference TRBV18 and TRBJ2-4, the complete variable domain reads NAGVMQNPRHLVRRRGQEARLRCSPMKGHSHVYWYRQLPEEGLKFMVYLQKENIIDESGMPKERFSAEFPKEGPSILRIQQVVRGDSAAYFCASSQQETNIQYFGAGTRLSVL.

V usage is TRBV30 and J usage is TRBJ2-7; 10 bases line up with TRBD2. In germline, CDR1 is GTSNPN, CDR2 SVGIG (reference sequence). CDR3 length equals 13 residues. With 4 bases clipped from V and 3 bases from J, the junction kept 3 bases outside the gene matches. CDR3 in amino acids: CAWKASGSYEQYF. DNA of the CDR3: TGTGCCTGGAAGGCTAGCGGGAGCTACGAGCAGTACTTC.

J is TRBJ2-7 and V is TRBV27, with 9 bases aligning to TRBD2. The CDR3 is made up of 15 amino acids. V trimming: 5 bases; J trimming: 4 bases; junction bases outside the gene matches: 9. Germline V gene data show CDR1 as MNHEY and CDR2 as SMNVEV (reference sequence). CDR3: CASSRSGLAGYEQYF. The CDR3 region has the DNA TGTGCCAGCAGTCGCTCGGGACTAGCTGGATACGAGCAGTACTTC.

This chain links TRBV5-1 with TRBJ1-2, with D possibly being TRBD1 (6 bases). The germline V and J ends were trimmed by 0 bases and 4 bases, with 10 bases remaining between them. The CDR3 is 14 amino acids. Looked up from germline, CDR1 is SGHRS and CDR2 is YFSETQ. The CDR3: CASSLERGAYGYTF. In DNA, the CDR3 is TGCGCCAGCAGCTTGGAGCGGGGGGCCTATGGCTACACCTTC. The entire variable domain, with the rest obtained from reference TRBV5-1 and TRBJ1-2, is as follows: KAGVTQTPRYLIKTRGQQVTLSCSPISGHRSVSWYQQTPGQGLQFLFEYFSETQRNKGNFPGRFSGRQFSNSRSEMNVSTLELGDSALYLCASSLERGAYGYTFGSGTRLTVV.

The chain links TRBV7-2 to TRBJ2-2, with 9 bases matching TRBD2. Germline-derived CDR1 and CDR2 are SGHTA and FQGNSA. The CDR3 totals 17 residues. The V gene end was trimmed by 5 bases and the J gene end by 5 bases; junction bases not matched to a gene: 12. CDR3: CASSRSQRGAGTGELFF. In DNA, the CDR3 is TGTGCCAGCAGCCGGAGCCAGCGGGGGGCGGGGACCGGGGAGCTGTTTTTT. Filled out from reference TRBV7-2 and TRBJ2-2, the complete variable domain reads GAGVSQSPSNKVTEKGKDVELRCDPISGHTALYWYRQSLGQGLEFLIYFQGNSAPDKSGLPSDRFSAERTGGSVSTLTIQRTQQEDSAVYLCASSRSQRGAGTGELFFGEGSRLTVL.

The chain employs TRBV7-6 and TRBJ2-3, with 12 bases identical to TRBD2. V lost 1 base, J lost 6 bases, and 5 bases stayed unmatched. This CDR3 region has 16 residues. The germline gives CDR1 SGHVS, CDR2 FNYEAQ. The CDR3 DNA follows: TGTGCCAGCAGCTTAGGACGGACTAGCGGGATTGATACGCAGTATTTT. Translated: CASSLGRTSGIDTQYF.

The chain links TRBV2 to TRBJ2-7; 7 positions agree with TRBD1. Germline CDR1 is SNHLY and CDR2 is FYNNEI. J lost 0 bases, V lost 6 bases, and 5 bases had no gene match. This CDR3 comprises 14 residues. CDR3 DNA sequence: TGTGCCAGCAGGGGACAGATTTTCTCCTACGAGCAGTACTTC. It yields the protein CASRGQIFSYEQYF.

The V and J genes are TRBV2 and TRBJ2-7; TRBD2 might be the D (5 bases). The germline CDR1 and CDR2 sequences are SNHLY and FYNNEI. V lost 6 bases and J 7 bases, leaving 16 bases between the germline ends. The CDR3 length is 13 residues. CDR3 DNA sequence: TGTGCCAGCAGGCTCTTGGCTTCGGGGGAGCAGTACTTC. Amino acid sequence: CASRLLASGEQYF.

This clone was seen more than once but under ten times. V and J are TRBV7-2 and TRBJ2-7, with 7 bases fitting TRBD2. After removal of 0 bases from V and 7 bases from J, the junction contained 6 bases not matched to a gene. This CDR3 comprises 14 residues. CDR1 is SGHTA and CDR2 is FQGNSA in the germline V gene. CDR3 loop: CASSLASRGGEQYF. Here the CDR3 DNA reads TGTGCCAGCAGCTTAGCGTCTCGGGGAGGGGAGCAGTACTTC.

The chain has TRBV7-9 and TRBJ1-2, with D possibly matching TRBD1 (6 bases). The CDR3 extends over 15 amino acids. In germline, CDR1 is SEHNR, CDR2 FQNEAQ (reference sequence). Trimming left V 7 bases short and J 3 bases short, with 18 bases between. The CDR3 nucleotides are TGTGCCAGCACCCCCCGGGGGGCGAACTACTATGGCTACACCTTC. Amino acids: CASTPRGANYYGYTF.

This clone was found once. In DNA form, the CDR3 reads TGTGCCACCAGCACGTCTACCTCCAGGTATGGCTACACCTTC. The encoded protein is CATSTSTSRYGYTF. V usage is TRBV15 and J usage is TRBJ1-2; D uncertain. Trimming took off 4 bases at V and 5 bases at J, with 14 bases between the two ends. Per germline, CDR1 LNHNV and CDR2 YYDKDF (reference sequence). The CDR3 has 14 residues.

The CDR3 region is CASSRGTLGAEQYF. DNA for the CDR3: TGTGCCAGCAGTCGCGGGACTTTAGGGGCCGAGCAGTACTTC. The genes are TRBV6-6 and TRBJ2-7, with a tentative D call TRBD2 (6 bases). There are 14 residues in the CDR3. CDR1 and CDR2 from the germline V gene are MNHNY and SVGAGI (reference sequence). Deletions cut 5 bases from V and 6 bases from J, with 17 bases between.

The chain is built from TRBV7-2 and TRBJ1-5, with a tentative D call TRBD1 (6 bases). V lost 0 bases to trimming and J lost 5 bases, with 11 bases between them. CDR3 length: 15 residues. Germline lookup yields CDR1 SGHTA and CDR2 FQGNSA. Here the CDR3 reads CASSLARDNHQPQHF. CDR3 coding DNA: TGTGCCAGCAGCTTAGCAAGGGACAATCATCAGCCCCAGCATTTT.

This clone was recorded once. The chain links TRBV6-5 to TRBJ2-2; 7 bases are shared with TRBD2. CDR1 and CDR2 (germline): MNHEY, SVGAGI. The CDR3 is 15 residues long. J lost 4 bases, V lost 7 bases, and 9 bases had no gene match. CDR3 coding DNA: TGTGCCAGCATCCCCCAATGGGGGGGCACCGGGGAGCTGTTTTTT. This gives the protein CASIPQWGGTGELFF.

The rearrangement joins TRBV5-1 to TRBJ1-1; possible D gene TRBD1, 6 bases. V lost 9 bases, J lost 2 bases, and 17 bases lay in between. CDR1 and CDR2 from the germline V gene are SGHRS and YFSETQ. The CDR3 consists of 14 residues. This chain's CDR3 is CATQVGAANTEAFF. DNA for the CDR3: TGCGCCACCCAGGTGGGGGCAGCAAACACTGAAGCTTTCTTT.

J is TRBJ2-1 and V is TRBV29-1; 8 bases fit TRBD2. The CDR3 has 14 residues. Germline trimming cut 2 bases from V and 9 bases from J; bases unmatched to any gene: 9. Germline V CDR1 and CDR2: SQVTM, ANQGSEA. The CDR3 DNA reads TGCAGCGTTGAAAAAGCGGGAGTTGTGACTGAGCAGTTCTTC. Translating it yields CSVEKAGVVTEQFF.